The rows below give T cell receptor beta chains drawn from one sample of a study of shared clonotypes between healthy human individuals. TCRdb's copy holds only in-frame clones and misses some; the assay was immunoSEQ multiplex PCR. The profile covers about 600,000 clones, with 95% to 98% appearing a single time and 0.3% taken by the ten largest. The specimen was naive CD8+ T cells sorted from blood. The receptors here all came from a man between 25 and 39 years old in good health. CDR3s include the opening cysteine and the closing phenylalanine or tryptophan. The D gene is left open where the match is weak. Clone size is not always given. Where it is, it says once, few, many or a class for expanded clones.

clone_size	v_call	d_call	j_call	cdr3_nt	cdr3_aa
NA	TRBV6-8	NA	TRBJ2-7	TGTGCCAGCAGTTATAACACACATCTCCCCGCAGAGCAGTACTTC	CASSYNTHLPAEQYF
NA	TRBV6-5	NA	TRBJ2-5	TGTGCCAGCAGTTACTCGAATACGGGTCCGGAGACCCAGTACTTC	CASSYSNTGPETQYF
NA	TRBV28	TRBD1	TRBJ2-7	TGTGCCAGCCGGAGACAGGGAATAATTTCGGCCGAGCAGTACTTC	CASRRQGIISAEQYF
NA	TRBV5-1	NA	TRBJ2-7	TGCGCCAGCAGCGAAGGGACCGCTATTTCGGACGAGCAGTACTTC	CASSEGTAISDEQYF
NA	TRBV5-1	NA	TRBJ2-5	TGCGCCAGCAGCTTGGTGGGGGGCATGCGCGACACCCAGTACTTC	CASSLVGGMRDTQYF
NA	TRBV11-2	TRBD1	TRBJ2-1	TGTGCCAGCAGCTCGAACCGGGACAGGGGGAACAATGAGCAGTTCTTC	CASSSNRDRGNNEQFF
NA	TRBV11-2	TRBD2	TRBJ2-1	TGTGCCAGCAGCCCCCCTTTAGCGGGAGCGGACAATGAGCAGTTCTTC	CASSPPLAGADNEQFF
once	TRBV23-1	NA	TRBJ1-5	TGCGCCAGCAGTCAATCGGCAGGGGGCAATCAGCCCCAGCATTTT	CASSQSAGGNQPQHF
NA	TRBV9	NA	TRBJ2-4	TGTGCCAGCACCGGGAATGACAAAAACATTCAGTACTTC	CASTGNDKNIQYF
once	TRBV18	TRBD1	TRBJ2-7	TGTGCCAGCTCACACCCGGGACAGGACGGCGAGCAGTACTTC	CASSHPGQDGEQYF
NA	TRBV2	TRBD2	TRBJ2-5	TGTGCCAGCAGGGGGACTAGCGGGTACCAAGAGACCCAGTACTTC	CASRGTSGYQETQYF
NA	TRBV21-1	NA	TRBJ2-3	TGTGCCAGAAACACAGGGGATGGGACAGATACGCAGTATTTT	CARNTGDGTDTQYF
NA	TRBV7-6	TRBD2	TRBJ2-3	TGTGCCAGCAGCTTAGCTAGCGGGGCGGATACGCAGTATTTT	CASSLASGADTQYF
NA	TRBV5-6	NA	TRBJ2-4	TGTGCCAGCAGCTTGGTGGGGAACATTCAGTACTTC	CASSLVGNIQYF
NA	TRBV6-5	TRBD1	TRBJ2-5	TGTGCCAGCAGGAAAGGGACAGGGGGCAGGGAGACCCAGTACTTC	CASRKGTGGRETQYF
NA	TRBV29-1	TRBD2	TRBJ2-1	TGCAGCGCTCGAGGACTAGCGGGGACATACAATGAGCAGTTCTTC	CSARGLAGTYNEQFF
NA	TRBV7-9	NA	TRBJ2-7	TGTGCCAGCAGCCCCCTGGGGAATTCCGCGTACGAGCAGTACTTC	CASSPLGNSAYEQYF
few	TRBV10-3	TRBD2	TRBJ2-3	TGTGCCATCAGTAGGGGACTAAACACAGATACGCAGTATTTT	CAISRGLNTDTQYF
NA	TRBV15	NA	TRBJ2-1	TGTGCCACCAGCAATCCCCGGGACGGAAAGGTTGACGATGAGCAGTTCTTC	CATSNPRDGKVDDEQFF
NA	TRBV6-5	TRBD2	TRBJ2-5	TGTGCCAGCAGTTACGGGGCGGGAGGGGAGACCCAGTACTTC	CASSYGAGGETQYF
NA	TRBV4-3	TRBD1	TRBJ1-1	TGCGCCAGCAGCCAGCTAGAGGGGGCGAGTACTGAAGCTTTCTTT	CASSQLEGASTEAFF
NA	TRBV13	NA	TRBJ2-7	TGTGCCAGCAGCTTAGGACAGGGAAGCTCCTACGAGCAGTACTTC	CASSLGQGSSYEQYF
NA	TRBV19	TRBD1	TRBJ2-1	TGTGCCAGTAGTTACAGGGGGAATGAGCAGTTCTTC	CASSYRGNEQFF
NA	TRBV5-1	NA	TRBJ2-5	TGCGCCAGCAGCTTGGTCTGGGAAGACCAAGAGACCCAGTACTTC	CASSLVWEDQETQYF
NA	TRBV7-9	TRBD2	TRBJ2-2	TGTGCCAGCTCGGGACTAGCGGGGATAACGAACACCGGGGAGCTGTTTTTT	CASSGLAGITNTGELFF
NA	TRBV7-9	TRBD1	TRBJ1-1	TGTGCCAGCAGCTCCGGGACAGGGAATAGGGACACTGAAGCTTTCTTT	CASSSGTGNRDTEAFF
NA	TRBV7-8	TRBD1	TRBJ1-1	TGTGCCAGCAGCTTGTTTAGTCCGGGACAGGGGCCCACTGAAGCTTTCTTT	CASSLFSPGQGPTEAFF
NA	TRBV28	NA	TRBJ2-7	TGTGCCAGCAGTTCCTACCACTCCGGGATTCCTTCCTACGAGCAGTACTTC	CASSSYHSGIPSYEQYF
NA	TRBV29-1	NA	TRBJ2-1	TGCAGCGTTGTACTCACTTCCGGAGATTACAATGAGCAGTTCTTC	CSVVLTSGDYNEQFF
NA	TRBV4-1	TRBD1	TRBJ2-1	TGCGCCAGCAGCCAAGATACACCGGGACAGCTCTCCTACAATGAGCAGTTCTTC	CASSQDTPGQLSYNEQFF
NA	TRBV7-9	TRBD1	TRBJ2-5	TGTGCCAGCAGCTTAGCCCAGGGGGCGGAAGAGACCCAGTACTTC	CASSLAQGAEETQYF
NA	TRBV5-1	TRBD2	TRBJ2-1	TGCGCCAGCAGCTCCTTCCAGCGGGAGGGTTACAATGAGCAGTTCTTC	CASSSFQREGYNEQFF
NA	TRBV6-5	NA	TRBJ2-1	TGTGCCAGCAGTTCCGGTGGGAGAGAGCAGTTCTTC	CASSSGGREQFF
NA	TRBV7-9	NA	TRBJ1-4	TGTGCCAGCAGCCAAGCAACTAATGAAAAACTGTTTTTT	CASSQATNEKLFF
NA	TRBV10-2	NA	TRBJ2-1	TGCGCCAGCAGTTCACGGAGCTCCTACAATGAGCAGTTCTTC	CASSSRSSYNEQFF
NA	TRBV29-1	TRBD2	TRBJ2-3	TGCAGCGTTGTTATAGCGGGAGGGACGATCGCGCAGTATTTT	CSVVIAGGTIAQYF
NA	TRBV7-6	NA	TRBJ2-3	TGTGCCAGCAGCTTAGCTGCAGGGAGGAGCACAGATACGCAGTATTTT	CASSLAAGRSTDTQYF
NA	TRBV11-2	NA	TRBJ2-1	TGTGCCAGCAGCTTCAGCCTCGGATCCTACAATGAGCAGTTCTTC	CASSFSLGSYNEQFF
NA	TRBV5-4	TRBD2	TRBJ2-1	TGTGCCAGCAGCCTCGGGAGGCCACTTGAGCAGTTCTTC	CASSLGRPLEQFF
NA	TRBV11-2	NA	TRBJ1-1	TGTGCCAGCAGCCTCCTAGGGGCCAACACTGAAGCTTTCTTT	CASSLLGANTEAFF
NA	TRBV7-8	TRBD1	TRBJ2-7	TGTGCCAGCAGCTTAGTACCGGGACAGCTAGCCTACGAGCAGTACTTC	CASSLVPGQLAYEQYF
NA	TRBV7-2	TRBD2	TRBJ2-7	TGTGCCAGCTCTCCGGGGGGAGGGCCGAATTACGAGCAGTACTTC	CASSPGGGPNYEQYF
NA	TRBV7-9	NA	TRBJ2-7	TGTGCCAGCAGCTTAGTGGAGGGCCCCCCCTACGAGCAGTACTTC	CASSLVEGPPYEQYF
NA	TRBV4-1	NA	TRBJ1-4	TGCGCCAGCAGCCAAGAGGCGGAGCTTGCAACTAATGAAAAACTGTTTTTT	CASSQEAELATNEKLFF
NA	TRBV29-1	TRBD2	TRBJ2-7	TGCAGCGTTGAATACCTAGCGGATACCTACGAGCAGTACTTC	CSVEYLADTYEQYF
NA	TRBV15	NA	TRBJ2-1	TGTGCCACCAAAGTCCGCGGGTCAGACAATGAGCAGTTCTTC	CATKVRGSDNEQFF
NA	TRBV19	NA	TRBJ2-7	TGTGCCAGTAGTATATCCGCATCCTACGAGCAGTACTTC	CASSISASYEQYF
NA	TRBV19	NA	TRBJ2-7	TGTGCCAGTAGTATCGGCGGCTACCCATCCTACGAGCAGTACTTC	CASSIGGYPSYEQYF
once	TRBV28	NA	TRBJ2-3	TGTGCCAGCAGTTTATGGGACAGCACAGATACGCAGTATTTT	CASSLWDSTDTQYF
NA	TRBV6-5	NA	TRBJ2-2	TGTGCCAGCAGTCAATACGAGGACGGGGAGCTGTTTTTT	CASSQYEDGELFF
NA	TRBV27	TRBD1	TRBJ2-3	TGTGCCAGCAGTCCACAACCTAAGGACAGGGGTACAGATACGCAGTATTTT	CASSPQPKDRGTDTQYF